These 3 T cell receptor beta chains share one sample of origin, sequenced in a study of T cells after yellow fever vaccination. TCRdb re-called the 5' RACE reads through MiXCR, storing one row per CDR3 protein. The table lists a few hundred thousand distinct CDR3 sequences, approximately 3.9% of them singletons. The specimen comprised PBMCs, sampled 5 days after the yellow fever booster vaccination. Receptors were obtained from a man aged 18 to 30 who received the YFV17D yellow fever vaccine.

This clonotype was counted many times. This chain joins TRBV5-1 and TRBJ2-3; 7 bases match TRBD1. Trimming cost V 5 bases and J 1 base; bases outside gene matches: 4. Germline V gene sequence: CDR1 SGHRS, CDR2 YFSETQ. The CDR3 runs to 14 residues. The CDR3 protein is CASRRQGGTDTQYF. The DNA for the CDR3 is TGCGCCAGCAGGAGACAGGGAGGCACAGATACGCAGTATTTT.

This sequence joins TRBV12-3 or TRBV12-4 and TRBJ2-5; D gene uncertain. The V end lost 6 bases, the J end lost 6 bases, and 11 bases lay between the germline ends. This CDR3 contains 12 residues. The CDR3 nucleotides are TGTGCCAGCAGCCCCGGCTTACAGACCCAGTACTTC. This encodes CASSPGLQTQYF.

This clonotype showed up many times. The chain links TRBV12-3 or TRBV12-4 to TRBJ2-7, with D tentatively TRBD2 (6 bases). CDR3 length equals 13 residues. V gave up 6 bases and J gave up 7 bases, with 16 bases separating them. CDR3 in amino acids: CASSRNGRGEQYV. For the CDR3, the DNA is TGTGCCAGCAGCCGCAATGGGCGGGGTGAGCAGTACGTC.